Shown below are 27 T cell receptor beta chains from a single sample sequenced in a study of OX40 agonist ivuxolimab in advanced cancers. The protocol was immunoSEQ multiplex PCR, while the TCRdb copy is restricted to in-frame clones and leaves out a portion. The sample consists of approximately 70,000 clones, 92% of them appearing once. The input for sequencing was CD4+ or CD8+ T cells sorted from blood, taken in a trial of the OX40 agonist ivuxolimab. These receptors all come from an adult with an advanced solid tumor such as melanoma, head and neck, liver or kidney cancer.

The rearrangement uses TRBV18 and TRBJ1-1, with D possibly being TRBD1 (6 bases). The CDR3 has 15 residues. Germline V CDR1 and CDR2: KGHSH, LQKENI. Deletions cut 4 bases from V and 1 base from J, with 13 bases between. DNA for the CDR3: TGTGCCAGCTCACGAGAGGGGGTGGGGAACACTGAAGCTTTCTTT. It yields the protein CASSREGVGNTEAFF.

This chain joins TRBV6-5 and TRBJ2-2, with 11 bases matching TRBD2. The V segment lost 2 bases and the J segment 8 bases; nucleotides outside the gene matches: 7. In germline, CDR1 is MNHEY, CDR2 SVGAGI. The CDR3 length is 16 residues. This chain's CDR3 is CASSYSLAGGTGELFF. The CDR3 DNA is TGTGCCAGCAGTTACAGCCTAGCGGGAGGAACTGGGGAGCTGTTTTTT.

Turning to this clone: Distinct nucleotide sequences in the sample also encode this CDR3. This sequence joins TRBV6-5 and TRBJ2-7; maybe TRBD2 (6 bases). V was shortened by 2 bases and J by 2 bases, with 10 bases between the two germline ends. Per germline, CDR1 MNHEY and CDR2 SVGAGI. The CDR3 has 14 residues. The CDR3 spells CASSYGRGAYEQYF. In DNA form, the CDR3 reads TGTGCCAGCAGTTACGGGCGGGGTGCCTACGAGCAGTACTTC.

This clone was detected only once. The V call is TRBV5-5, the J call TRBJ2-1; no clear D. This CDR3 region has 14 residues. Germline V gives CDR1 SGHKS, CDR2 YYEKEE (reference sequence). The V and J ends lost 0 bases and 7 bases respectively, with 11 bases between them. CDR3 loop: CASSLGPRSNEQFF. In DNA form, the CDR3 reads TGTGCCAGCAGCTTGGGTCCTAGGTCAAATGAGCAGTTCTTC.

This chain uses TRBV27 with TRBJ2-7; no definite D call. This CDR3 spans 14 amino acids. CDR1 MNHEY and CDR2 SMNVEV come from the germline V gene (reference sequence). V was clipped by 2 bases and J by 2 bases, with 10 bases between them. CDR3 loop: CASSLRNTAYEQYF. The CDR3 DNA is TGTGCCAGCAGTTTACGGAACACAGCCTACGAGCAGTACTTC.

This clone was counted between two and nine times. The J gene is TRBJ1-1, the V gene TRBV30; 8 bases match TRBD1. V gave up 0 bases and J gave up 1 base; unmatched junction bases: 1. The length of the CDR3 is 14 residues. Germline V lookup: CDR1 GTSNPN, CDR2 SVGIG (reference sequence). The CDR3 DNA is TGTGCCTGGAGTGTCGGACAGGGGAACACTGAAGCTTTCTTT. It specifies CAWSVGQGNTEAFF. Variable domain in full (rest from reference TRBV30 and TRBJ1-1): SQTIHQWPATLVQPVGSPLSLECTVEGTSNPNLYWYRQAAGRGLQLLFYSVGIGQISSEVPQNLSASRPQDRQFILSSKKLLLSDSGFYLCAWSVGQGNTEAFFGQGTRLTVV.

This clone was detected only once. The chain recombines TRBV6-5 with TRBJ2-6; unclear D gene. Germline V CDR1 and CDR2: MNHEY, SVGAGI. This CDR3 comprises 14 residues. Trimming pared 8 bases from V and 0 bases from J, leaving 8 bases between. In nucleotides, the CDR3 is TGTGCCAGCGCGAGCCGCTCTGGGGCCAACGTCCTGACTTTC. Amino acid sequence: CASASRSGANVLTF.

The chain carries TRBV28 and TRBJ1-4; 7 nucleotides align to TRBD1. This CDR3 has 14 amino acids. Germline CDR1 reads MDHEN; CDR2 reads SYDVKM. Germline trimming cut 3 bases from V and 12 bases from J; bases unmatched to any gene: 10. The DNA of the CDR3 is TGTGCCAGCAGTTTCATCCGGACAGGTCGTGAACTGTTTTTT. Its translation is CASSFIRTGRELFF. The variable domain in full, completed from reference TRBV28 and TRBJ1-4, reads DVKVTQSSRYLVKRTGEKVFLECVQDMDHENMFWYRQDPGLGLRLIYFSYDVKMKEKGDIPEGYSVSREKKERFSLILESASTNQTSMYLCASSFIRTGRELFFGSGTQLSVL.

The chain joins TRBV5-6 to TRBJ2-1; a possible D gene is TRBD2 (6 bases). V lost 4 bases to trimming and J lost 7 bases, with 12 bases between them. Germline V gives CDR1 SGHDT, CDR2 YYEEEE. The CDR3 sequence is 13 residues long. The CDR3 reads CASSRERRNEQFF. In DNA form, the CDR3 reads TGTGCCAGCAGCCGGGAGAGGCGGAATGAGCAGTTCTTC.

The rearrangement joins TRBV5-1 to TRBJ2-3; 12 positions match TRBD2. Germline lookup yields CDR1 SGHRS and CDR2 YFSETQ. The CDR3 is made up of 16 amino acids. V lost 0 bases, J lost 5 bases, and 4 bases stayed unmatched. CDR3 protein: CASSLGLAGDLDTQYF. In nucleotides, the CDR3 is TGCGCCAGCAGCTTGGGACTAGCGGGAGACTTAGATACGCAGTATTTT.

The genes are TRBV27 and TRBJ1-1; D is ambiguous. Germline V gives CDR1 MNHEY, CDR2 SMNVEV (reference sequence). V gave up 3 bases and J gave up 2 bases, with 7 bases separating them. The CDR3 consists of 13 residues. The CDR3 sequence is CASSFRANTEAFF. DNA of the CDR3: TGTGCCAGCAGTTTTCGGGCTAACACTGAAGCTTTCTTT.

This clone has just a few counts. The gene calls are TRBV19 and TRBJ2-5; D remains unclear. V was pared by 10 bases and J by 2 bases, with 11 bases between. The CDR3 has 12 residues. CDR1 is LNHDA, CDR2 SQIVND, per germline (reference sequence). DNA of the CDR3: TGTGCCACCTCGACTGCACAAGAGACCCAGTACTTC. Its translation: CATSTAQETQYF.

This clone was seen a single time. The V call is TRBV6-5, the J call TRBJ2-5; D not resolved. V lost 2 bases and J lost 5, with 3 bases in between. This CDR3 has 11 amino acids. Germline V gene lookup returns CDR1 MNHEY and CDR2 SVGAGI. The CDR3 nucleotides are TGTGCCAGCAGTTACCTGGAGACCCAGTACTTC. Residues: CASSYLETQYF.

V is TRBV7-9 and J is TRBJ2-7; D might be TRBD2 (8 bases). V was pared by 5 bases and J by 7 bases, with 21 bases between. Germline V gene lookup returns CDR1 SEHNR and CDR2 FQNEAQ (reference sequence). This CDR3 region has 15 residues. The CDR3 bases are TGTGCCAGCAGCCTAGGGGACAGCGGGGGCCATGAGCAGTACTTC. Its protein is CASSLGDSGGHEQYF.

CDR3 nucleotide sequence: TGTGCCAGCAGTGAAGCCCCAGGGAGCTCCTACGAGCAGTACTTC. This sequence encodes CASSEAPGSSYEQYF. The rearrangement joins TRBV6-1 to TRBJ2-7; the D gene could be TRBD1 or TRBD2 (5 bases each). The CDR3 sequence is 15 residues long. Germline CDR1 MNHNS, CDR2 SASEGT. The V end was cut by 0 bases, the J end by 0 bases, with 9 bases between.

The chain carries TRBV7-2 and TRBJ1-5; possible D gene TRBD1, 5 bases. Germline-derived CDR1 and CDR2 are SGHTA and FQGNSA. Trimming shortened V by 1 base and J by 0 bases, and 13 bases separated the two germline ends. This CDR3 has 17 amino acids. The CDR3 sequence: CASSLVGGPYSNQPQHF. CDR3 nucleotide sequence: TGTGCCAGCAGCTTAGTCGGGGGACCCTATAGCAATCAGCCCCAGCATTTT.

The genes are TRBV6-5 and TRBJ1-6; D is ambiguous. Germline CDR1 MNHEY, CDR2 SVGAGI. The V gene lost 6 bases and the J gene lost 7 bases, with 13 bases spanning the gap. This CDR3 spans 14 amino acids. CDR3 coding DNA: TGTGCCAGCAGGAGGCTTCCCGGAAATTCACCCCTCCACTTT. This gives the protein CASRRLPGNSPLHF.

This clone was counted a single time. The chain couples TRBV7-2 to TRBJ2-7; perhaps TRBD2 as D (6 bases). Germline-derived CDR1 and CDR2 are SGHTA and FQGNSA. The CDR3 consists of 14 residues. V was pared by 5 bases and J by 3 bases, with 14 bases between. The CDR3 loop is CASSQGLFNYEQYF. CDR3 sequence (DNA): TGTGCCAGCAGCCAGGGACTCTTCAACTACGAGCAGTACTTC.

The rearrangement joins TRBV11-3 to TRBJ2-3; D unclear. V was trimmed by 5 bases and J by 0 bases, leaving 15 bases between them. Germline CDR1 SGHNT, CDR2 YENEEA. There are 16 residues in the CDR3. CDR3 protein: CASSPPTASSTDTQYF. CDR3 coding DNA: TGTGCCAGCAGCCCCCCGACTGCTTCTAGCACAGATACGCAGTATTTT. Full variable domain (missing parts from reference TRBV11-3 and TRBJ2-3): EAGVVQSPRYKIIEKKQPVAFWCNPISGHNTLYWYLQNLGQGPELLIRYENEEAVDDSQLPKDRFSAERLKGVDSTLKIQPAELGDSAVYLCASSPPTASSTDTQYFGPGTRLTVL.

This clone was seen a handful of times. The chain is built from TRBV7-9 and TRBJ1-1; D call uncertain. The CDR3 has 14 residues. V lost 5 bases and J 0 bases, leaving 10 bases between the germline ends. Germline lookup yields CDR1 SEHNR and CDR2 FQNEAQ (reference sequence). The CDR3 DNA follows: TGTGCCAGCAGCCCCCCGTCTATGAACACTGAAGCTTTCTTT. This translates into CASSPPSMNTEAFF.

The chain employs TRBV11-3 and TRBJ1-3; TRBD1 matches 7 bases. The length of the CDR3 is 14 residues. V lost 5 bases, J lost 9 bases, and 10 bases stayed unmatched. In germline, CDR1 is SGHNT, CDR2 YENEEA. For the CDR3, the DNA is TGTGCCAGCAGCCAACGGACAGGAGACACCACCATATATTTT. Protein product: CASSQRTGDTTIYF.

This chain connects TRBV2 to TRBJ1-4; 9 nucleotides agree with TRBD1. Germline V lookup: CDR1 SNHLY, CDR2 FYNNEI. The V segment lost 6 bases and the J segment 3 bases; nucleotides outside the gene matches: 5. The CDR3 runs 15 residues. The CDR3 sequence: CASSGNRGPNEKLFF. The CDR3 nucleotides read TGTGCCAGCAGCGGTAACAGGGGGCCTAATGAAAAACTGTTTTTT.

The genes are TRBV19 and TRBJ1-2, with 8 nucleotides matching TRBD1. The junction had 7 bases not matched to a gene; V was cut back by 4 bases and J by 3 bases. Germline V CDR1 and CDR2: LNHDA, SQIVND (reference sequence). This CDR3 is 15 amino acids long. For the CDR3, the DNA is TGTGCCAGTAGTACGACAGGGGCCGCGGACTATGGCTACACCTTC. It is translated as CASSTTGAADYGYTF.

The V and J genes are TRBV29-1 and TRBJ2-5, with 8 bases that match TRBD1. The CDR3 is made up of 15 amino acids. Trimming at V came to 6 bases and at J to 5 bases, leaving 14 bases not matched to a gene. Per the germline V gene, CDR1 is SQVTM and CDR2 is ANQGSEA. This CDR3 reads CSVSPTTGAGETQYF. In DNA form, the CDR3 reads TGCAGCGTGTCTCCTACGACAGGGGCTGGGGAGACCCAGTACTTC.

The chain couples TRBV5-1 to TRBJ1-4, with 7 bases identical to TRBD1. This CDR3 spans 14 amino acids. V dropped 4 bases and J dropped 7; count of bases not matched to a gene: 7. Germline loops: CDR1 SGHRS, CDR2 YFSETQ. The CDR3 here is CASSPQGDREKLFF. Here the CDR3 DNA reads TGCGCCAGCAGCCCCCAGGGGGACCGTGAAAAACTGTTTTTT.

This clone was detected only once. This sequence joins TRBV6-1 and TRBJ2-3, with 8 nucleotides matching TRBD2. With V trimmed by 6 bases and J by 1 base, 6 bases remained unmatched. The CDR3 loop spans 15 amino acids. Germline lookup yields CDR1 MNHNS and CDR2 SASEGT. In DNA, the CDR3 is TGTGCCAGCAGAGCAAGCGGGAGTGGCACAGATACGCAGTATTTT. Amino acids: CASRASGSGTDTQYF.

This rearrangement joins TRBV18 to TRBJ2-1, with TRBD1 identical over 7 bases. From germline, CDR1 is KGHSH and CDR2 LQKENI. V shed 4 bases, J shed 5 bases, and the junction held 5 bases outside the gene matches. The CDR3 covers 14 residues. The CDR3 spells CASSLGQPDNEQFF. The CDR3, as DNA: TGTGCCAGCTCACTGGGACAGCCCGACAATGAGCAGTTCTTC. The full variable domain, in which reference TRBV18 and TRBJ2-1 provide the parts outside the CDR3, is NAGVMQNPRHLVRRRGQEARLRCSPMKGHSHVYWYRQLPEEGLKFMVYLQKENIIDESGMPKERFSAEFPKEGPSILRIQQVVRGDSAAYFCASSLGQPDNEQFFGPGTRLTVL.